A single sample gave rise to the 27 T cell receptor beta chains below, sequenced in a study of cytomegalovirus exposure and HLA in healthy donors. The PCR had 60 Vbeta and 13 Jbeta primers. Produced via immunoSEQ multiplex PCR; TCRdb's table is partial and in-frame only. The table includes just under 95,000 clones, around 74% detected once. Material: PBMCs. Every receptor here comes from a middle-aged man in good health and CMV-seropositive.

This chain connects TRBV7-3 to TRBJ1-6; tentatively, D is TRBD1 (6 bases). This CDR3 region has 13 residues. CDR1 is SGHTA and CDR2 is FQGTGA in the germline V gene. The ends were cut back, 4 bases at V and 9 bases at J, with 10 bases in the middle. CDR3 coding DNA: TGTGCCAGCAGCTCGCAAGGGGGTTCACCCCTCCACTTT. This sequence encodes CASSSQGGSPLHF.

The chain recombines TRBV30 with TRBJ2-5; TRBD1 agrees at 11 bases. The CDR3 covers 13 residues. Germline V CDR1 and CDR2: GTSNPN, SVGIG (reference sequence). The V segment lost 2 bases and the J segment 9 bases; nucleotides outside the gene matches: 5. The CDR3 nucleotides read TGTGCCTGGAGTTCCGGGACAGGGGGTCCCCAGTACTTC. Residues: CAWSSGTGGPQYF.

CDR3 bases: TGTGCCAGTAGTAGAGTCGGGAGTAATGAAAAACTGTTTTTT. Translation: CASSRVGSNEKLFF. V and J are TRBV19 and TRBJ1-4; D call uncertain. The CDR3 loop spans 14 amino acids. CDR1 and CDR2 from the germline V gene are LNHDA and SQIVND (reference sequence). Trimming stripped 4 bases from V and 4 bases from J, with 10 bases between.

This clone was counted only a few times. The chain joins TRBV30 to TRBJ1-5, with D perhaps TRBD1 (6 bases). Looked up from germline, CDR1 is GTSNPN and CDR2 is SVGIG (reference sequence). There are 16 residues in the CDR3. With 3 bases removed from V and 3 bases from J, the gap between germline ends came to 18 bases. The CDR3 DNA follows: TGTGCCTGGAGCGGTGGTAGACAGGTTTCCAATCAGCCCCAGCATTTT. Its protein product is CAWSGGRQVSNQPQHF.

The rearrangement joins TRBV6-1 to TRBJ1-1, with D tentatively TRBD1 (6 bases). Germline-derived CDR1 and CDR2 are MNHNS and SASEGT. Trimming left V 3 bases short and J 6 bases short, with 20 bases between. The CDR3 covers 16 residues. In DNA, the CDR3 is TGTGCCAGCAGTGATCAAGCTAGGGGGTCGAGGCCTGAAGCTTTCTTT. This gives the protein CASSDQARGSRPEAFF.

The CDR3 reads CASSLSGGRADTQYF. CDR3 sequence (DNA): TGTGCCAGCAGCTTATCCGGGGGGCGGGCAGATACGCAGTATTTT. The chain joins TRBV7-3 to TRBJ2-3, with TRBD2 as a possible D gene (7 bases). This CDR3 region has 15 residues. Germline CDR1 is SGHTA and CDR2 is FQGTGA. The ends were cut back, 2 bases at V and 4 bases at J, with 13 bases in the middle.

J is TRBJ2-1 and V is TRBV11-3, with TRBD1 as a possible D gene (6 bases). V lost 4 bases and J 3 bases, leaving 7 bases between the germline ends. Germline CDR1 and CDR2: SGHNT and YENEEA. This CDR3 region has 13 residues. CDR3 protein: CASSSDSYNEQFF. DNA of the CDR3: TGTGCCAGCAGCTCGGACAGCTACAATGAGCAGTTCTTC.

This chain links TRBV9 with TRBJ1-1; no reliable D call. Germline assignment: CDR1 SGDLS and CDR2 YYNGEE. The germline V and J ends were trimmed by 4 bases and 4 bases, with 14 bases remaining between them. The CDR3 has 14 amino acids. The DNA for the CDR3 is TGTGCCAGCAGCTCCCCGGGGTCGGCCACTGAAGCTTTCTTT. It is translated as CASSSPGSATEAFF.

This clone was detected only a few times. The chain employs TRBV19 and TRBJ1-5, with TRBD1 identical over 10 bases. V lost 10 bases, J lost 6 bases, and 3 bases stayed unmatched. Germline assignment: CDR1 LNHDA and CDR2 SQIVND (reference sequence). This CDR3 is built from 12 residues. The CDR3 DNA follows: TGTGCCATTGGACAGGGGGGTCAGCCCCAGCATTTT. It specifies CAIGQGGQPQHF.

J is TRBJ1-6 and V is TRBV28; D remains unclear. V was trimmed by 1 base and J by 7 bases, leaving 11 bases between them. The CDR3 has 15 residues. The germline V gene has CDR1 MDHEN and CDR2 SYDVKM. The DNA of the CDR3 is TGTGCCAGCAGTTTATCAGGCGTTGGGAATTCACCCCTCCACTTT. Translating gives CASSLSGVGNSPLHF.

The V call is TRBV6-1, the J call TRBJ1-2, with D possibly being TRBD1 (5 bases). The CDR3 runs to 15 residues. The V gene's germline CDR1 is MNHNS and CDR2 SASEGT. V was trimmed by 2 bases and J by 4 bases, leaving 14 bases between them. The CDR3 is CASSERHGGSYGYTF. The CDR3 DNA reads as TGTGCCAGCAGTGAAAGGCACGGGGGAAGCTATGGCTACACCTTC.

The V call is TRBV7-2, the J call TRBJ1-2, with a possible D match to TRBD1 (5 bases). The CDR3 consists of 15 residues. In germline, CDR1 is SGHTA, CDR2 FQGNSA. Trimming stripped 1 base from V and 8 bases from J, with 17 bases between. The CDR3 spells CASSLGQVGGIGYTF. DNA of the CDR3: TGTGCCAGCAGCTTAGGGCAGGTCGGGGGTATAGGCTACACCTTC.

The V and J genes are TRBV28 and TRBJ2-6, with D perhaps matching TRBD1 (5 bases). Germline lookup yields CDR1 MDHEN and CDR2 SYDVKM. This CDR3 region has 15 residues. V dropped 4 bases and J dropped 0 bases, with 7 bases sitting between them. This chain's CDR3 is CASSSDSSGANVLTF. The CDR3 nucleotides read TGTGCCAGCAGTTCCGACAGCTCTGGGGCCAACGTCCTGACTTTC.

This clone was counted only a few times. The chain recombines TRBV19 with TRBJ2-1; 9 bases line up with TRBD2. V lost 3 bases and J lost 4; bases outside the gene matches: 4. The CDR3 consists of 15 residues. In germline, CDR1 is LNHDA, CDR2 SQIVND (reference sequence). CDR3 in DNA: TGTGCCAGTAGTATTGGGGCGGGGGGGTACAATGAGCAGTTCTTC. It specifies CASSIGAGGYNEQFF.

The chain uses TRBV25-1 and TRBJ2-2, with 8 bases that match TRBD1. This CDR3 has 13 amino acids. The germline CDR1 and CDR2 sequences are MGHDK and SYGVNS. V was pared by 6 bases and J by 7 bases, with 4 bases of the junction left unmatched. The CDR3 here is CASRTGANGELFF. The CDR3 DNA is TGTGCCAGCAGGACAGGGGCTAACGGGGAGCTGTTTTTT.

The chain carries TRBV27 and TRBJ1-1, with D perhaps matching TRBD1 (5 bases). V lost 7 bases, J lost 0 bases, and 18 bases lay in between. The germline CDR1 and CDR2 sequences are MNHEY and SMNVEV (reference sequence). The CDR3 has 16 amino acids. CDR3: CASTGHLGGMNTEAFF. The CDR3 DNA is TGTGCCAGCACCGGCCATTTGGGGGGAATGAACACTGAAGCTTTCTTT.

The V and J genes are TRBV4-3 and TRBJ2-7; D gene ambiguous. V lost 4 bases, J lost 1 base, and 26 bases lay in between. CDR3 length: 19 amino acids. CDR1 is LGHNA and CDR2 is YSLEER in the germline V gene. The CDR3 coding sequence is TGCGCCAGCAGCCTTGAAGTTCGTCGTGGCGAGAGGAATTCCTACGAGCAGTACTTC. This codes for CASSLEVRRGERNSYEQYF.

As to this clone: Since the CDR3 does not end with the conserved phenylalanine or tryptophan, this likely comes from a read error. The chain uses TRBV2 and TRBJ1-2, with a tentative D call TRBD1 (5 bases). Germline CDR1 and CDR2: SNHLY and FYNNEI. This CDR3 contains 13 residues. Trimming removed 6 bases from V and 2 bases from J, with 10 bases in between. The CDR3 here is CASRKTENYGYTL. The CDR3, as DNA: TGTGCCAGCAGGAAGACAGAGAACTATGGCTACACCCTC.

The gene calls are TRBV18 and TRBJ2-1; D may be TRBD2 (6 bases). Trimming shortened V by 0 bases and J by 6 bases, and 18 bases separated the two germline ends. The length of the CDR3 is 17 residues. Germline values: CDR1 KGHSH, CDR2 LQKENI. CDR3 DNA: TGTGCCAGCTCACCACCGGGGCGGGGACGAGAGGGCAATGAGCAGTTCTTC. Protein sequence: CASSPPGRGREGNEQFF.

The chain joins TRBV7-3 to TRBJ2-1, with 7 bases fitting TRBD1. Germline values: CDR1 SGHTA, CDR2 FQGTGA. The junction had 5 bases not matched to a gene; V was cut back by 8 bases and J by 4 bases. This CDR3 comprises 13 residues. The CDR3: CASAQTGYNEQFF. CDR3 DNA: TGTGCCAGCGCCCAGACAGGGTACAATGAGCAGTTCTTC.

Here the CDR3 DNA reads TGCAGCGTTGGACAGGGGAGCTCTGGGGCCAACGTCCTGACTTTC. It yields the protein CSVGQGSSGANVLTF. This chain connects TRBV29-1 to TRBJ2-6; TRBD1 agrees at 8 bases. Trimming took 4 bases from V and 0 from J; bases not matched to a gene: 2. The V gene's germline CDR1 is SQVTM and CDR2 ANQGSEA. This CDR3 is 15 amino acids long.

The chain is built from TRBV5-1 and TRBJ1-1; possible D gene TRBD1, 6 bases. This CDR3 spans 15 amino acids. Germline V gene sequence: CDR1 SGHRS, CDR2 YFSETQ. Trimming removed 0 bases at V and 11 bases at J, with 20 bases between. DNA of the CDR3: TGCGCCAGCAGCTTGGTGGGGGTGCAGGGGACGTGGGCTTTCTTT. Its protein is CASSLVGVQGTWAFF. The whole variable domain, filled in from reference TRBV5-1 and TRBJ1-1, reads KAGVTQTPRYLIKTRGQQVTLSCSPISGHRSVSWYQQTPGQGLQFLFEYFSETQRNKGNFPGRFSGRQFSNSRSEMNVSTLELGDSALYLCASSLVGVQGTWAFFGQGTRLTVV.

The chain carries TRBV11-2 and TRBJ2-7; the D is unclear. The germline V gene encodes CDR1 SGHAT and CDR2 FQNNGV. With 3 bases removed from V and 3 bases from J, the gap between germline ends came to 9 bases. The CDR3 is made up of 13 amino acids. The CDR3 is CASSFSPGYEQYF. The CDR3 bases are TGTGCCAGCAGCTTTTCGCCCGGCTACGAGCAGTACTTC.

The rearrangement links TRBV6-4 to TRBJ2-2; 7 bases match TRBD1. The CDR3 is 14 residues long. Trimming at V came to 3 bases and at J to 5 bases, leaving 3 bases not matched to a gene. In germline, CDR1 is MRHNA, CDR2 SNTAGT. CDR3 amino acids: CASSETGDTGELFF. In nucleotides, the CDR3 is TGTGCCAGCAGTGAAACAGGGGATACCGGGGAGCTGTTTTTT.

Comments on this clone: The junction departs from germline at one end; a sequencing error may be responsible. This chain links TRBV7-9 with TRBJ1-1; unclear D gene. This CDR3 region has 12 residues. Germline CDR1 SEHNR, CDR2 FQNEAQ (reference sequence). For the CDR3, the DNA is TGTTCCAGCAGCGGAGTCGATTCTGAAGCTTTCTTT. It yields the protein CSSSGVDSEAFF.

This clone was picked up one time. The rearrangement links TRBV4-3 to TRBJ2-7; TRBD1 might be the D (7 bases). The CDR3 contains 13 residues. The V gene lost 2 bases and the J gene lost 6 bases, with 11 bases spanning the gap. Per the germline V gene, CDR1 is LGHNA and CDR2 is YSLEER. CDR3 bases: TGCGCCAGCAGCCAACAGGGGGGCTTCGAGCAGTACTTC. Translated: CASSQQGGFEQYF.

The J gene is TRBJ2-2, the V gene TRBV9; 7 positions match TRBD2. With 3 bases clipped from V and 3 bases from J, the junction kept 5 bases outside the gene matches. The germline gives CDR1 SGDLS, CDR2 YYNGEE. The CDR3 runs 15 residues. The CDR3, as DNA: TGTGCCAGCAGCGGCAGGGAGGGTGACACCGGGGAGCTGTTTTTT. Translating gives CASSGREGDTGELFF.